This T cell receptor (beta chain) came from a study of T cell changes during pregnancy in multiple sclerosis. Germline CDR1 is SGDLS and CDR2 is YYNGEE. The V end was cut by 4 bases, the J end by 5 bases, with 15 bases between. CDR3 length equals 15 residues. Profiling relied on immunoSEQ multiplex PCR, and the TCRdb table lists in-frame clones only, not all of them. The data hold about 30,000 clones, with about 88% observed a single time. V is TRBV9 and J is TRBJ2-2, with unresolved D. Specimen: CD8+ T cells from peripheral blood mononuclear cells, collected in the second trimester of pregnancy. This TCR was recovered from a female donor with multiple sclerosis, enrolled in a pregnancy study. This CDR3 is CASSQSQSPTGELFF. CDR3 sequence (DNA): TGTGCCAGCAGCCAATCACAATCTCCGACCGGGGAGCTGTTTTTT.